This T cell receptor (beta chain) was retrieved from a study of T cell repertoires in cytomegalovirus infection. Across the whole study: Public TCR beta signature analysis indicated the presence of both CMV infection and matching HLA type. Study-wide results and limits: The ex vivo response was dominated by HLA-C-restricted CMV-specific TCR beta clonotypes.

One entry per CDR3 protein results from TCRdb running MiXCR on the reads. The profile shows roughly 230,000 distinct CDR3 sequences, approximately 22% of them singletons. Germline lookup yields CDR1 KGHDR and CDR2 SFDVKD. This CDR3 is built from 12 residues. Deletions cut 0 bases from V and 4 bases from J, with 1 base between. Concerning this clonotype itself: Its antigen is still unknown.

The receptor was derived from a human donor in good health (CMV status not recorded). Some clones in this sample may be carry-over from other donors' samples. Material for sequencing was CD8+ T cells from PBMCs. This rearrangement joins TRBV24-1 to TRBJ2-3; D unresolved. DNA for the CDR3: TGTGCCACCAGTGATTTGTCAGATACGCAGTATTTT. It yields the protein CATSDLSDTQYF.